This passage covers 24 T cell receptor beta chains from one sample sequenced in a study of spatial heterogeneity in lung cancer. TCRdb processed the 5' RACE reads anew with MiXCR; each CDR3 protein has one entry. The sample gives tens of thousands of distinct CDR3 sequences, about 5% of which show up once; approximately 35% is in the top ten. As to time point: sample taken at primary tumor resection. Whole RNA came from tumor, nontumor lung or frozen PBMC and was sequenced without being sorted. This sample comprised PBMCs, obtained at surgery. Source of these receptors: a male donor with early-stage non-small cell lung cancer.

Turning to this clonotype: A read error is possible here, since a much larger clone lies one base away. The rearrangement links TRBV12-3 or TRBV12-4 to TRBJ2-1; D is tentatively TRBD1 or TRBD2 (5 bases each). This CDR3 spans 15 amino acids. The CDR3 reads CANSLGVGVTNEQFF. The CDR3 DNA reads TGTGCCAACAGTTTAGGAGTGGGGGTGACCAATGAGCAGTTCTTC.

This clonotype came up many times. The chain uses TRBV20-1 and TRBJ2-7; D possibly corresponds to TRBD2 (6 bases). The CDR3 sequence is 14 residues long. Trimming removed 6 bases at V and 0 bases at J, with 15 bases between. Germline CDR1 and CDR2: DFQATT and SNEGSKA (reference sequence). The CDR3 DNA reads TGCAGTGCGACGGGGCGGGACGACTCCTACGAGCAGTACTTC. Translated: CSATGRDDSYEQYF.

The chain recombines TRBV6-5 with TRBJ2-5; D may be TRBD2 (6 bases). Trimming cost V 2 bases and J 3 bases, with 16 bases left between them. The CDR3 length is 16 residues. Germline-derived CDR1 and CDR2 are MNHEY and SVGAGI. In DNA, the CDR3 is TGTGCCAGCAGTTACGGAGGGGTAGGGACGGAAGAGACCCAGTACTTC. Its translation: CASSYGGVGTEETQYF.

This clonotype was seen many times. The chain couples TRBV3-1 to TRBJ2-1; 12 bases align to TRBD2. Looked up from germline, CDR1 is LGHDT and CDR2 is YNNKEL (reference sequence). The V and J ends lost 4 bases and 6 bases, in that order; junction bases with no gene match: 10. The CDR3 runs 17 residues. This CDR3 is CASSLGALAGGINEQFF. CDR3 sequence (DNA): TGTGCCAGCAGCCTTGGGGCGCTAGCGGGAGGGATCAATGAGCAGTTCTTC.

This clonotype was counted at least ten times. This chain links TRBV5-4 with TRBJ2-3; tentatively, D is TRBD2 (5 bases). Germline V gene sequence: CDR1 SGHNT, CDR2 YYREEE (reference sequence). The CDR3 totals 16 residues. Trimming pared 3 bases from V and 6 bases from J, leaving 20 bases between. In nucleotides, the CDR3 is TGTGCCAGCAGCTGGAGTGTGGGGAGTTCAGAGGATACGCAGTATTTT. Residues: CASSWSVGSSEDTQYF. Full variable domain (outside the CDR3, taken from reference TRBV5-4 and TRBJ2-3): ETGVTQSPTHLIKTRGQQVTLRCSSQSGHNTVSWYQQALGQGPQFIFQYYREEENGRGNFPPRFSGLQFPNYSSELNVNALELDDSALYLCASSWSVGSSEDTQYFGPGTRLTVL.

Details on this clonotype: This clone may be a read error of a much larger clone one base away. The chain employs TRBV27 and TRBJ2-1, with 8 bases identical to TRBD2. Germline V gene lookup returns CDR1 MNHEY and CDR2 SMNVEV (reference sequence). The CDR3 has 16 residues. In nucleotides, the CDR3 is TGTGCCAGCAGTTTATTGTCTAGCGGGCTGGTTAATGTGCAGTTCTTC. Encoded protein: CASSLLSSGLVNVQFF.

Regarding this clonotype: It may be a read error: a sequence one base away is much more abundant. V is TRBV27 and J is TRBJ2-3; 11 bases match TRBD2. CDR1 MNHEY and CDR2 SMNVEV come from the germline V gene (reference sequence). J gave up 7 bases and V 3 bases, and 6 bases lay outside the gene matches. The CDR3 extends over 15 amino acids. The CDR3 nucleotides are TGTGCCAGCAGTTTTACTACTAGCGGGGGAAATACGCAGTATTTT. The encoded protein is CASSFTTSGGNTQYF.

This CDR3 reads CSANWDKQFF. DNA for the CDR3: TGCAGTGCTAATTGGGACAAGCAGTTCTTC. This chain uses TRBV20-1 with TRBJ2-1; a possible D gene is TRBD1 (6 bases). The V and J ends lost 4 bases and 11 bases respectively, with 9 bases between them. CDR1 DFQATT and CDR2 SNEGSKA come from the germline V gene (reference sequence). The CDR3 loop spans 10 amino acids.

This clonotype has only a few counts. CDR3 in DNA: TGTGCCAGCAACGGCGGGGCCCCTAATGAGCAGTTCTTC. Translating it yields CASNGGAPNEQFF. The chain employs TRBV28 and TRBJ2-1, with TRBD2 as a possible D gene (6 bases). V was pared by 7 bases and J by 7 bases, with 14 bases between. This CDR3 has 13 residues. CDR1 MDHEN and CDR2 SYDVKM come from the germline V gene.

This clonotype was detected many times. The chain couples TRBV6-1 to TRBJ2-7; 10 nucleotides align to TRBD1. The germline V gene has CDR1 MNHNS and CDR2 SASEGT. The V and J ends lost 6 bases and 2 bases, in that order; junction bases with no gene match: 10. The CDR3 runs 16 residues. The CDR3 loop reads CASRYTSGTGAYEQYF. The DNA for the CDR3 is TGTGCCAGCAGATACACCTCCGGGACAGGGGCCTACGAGCAGTACTTC.

By share of the sample, this clonotype is medium-sized. The V and J genes are TRBV5-6 and TRBJ2-7; TRBD1 or TRBD2 may be the D gene (5 bases each). Looked up from germline, CDR1 is SGHDT and CDR2 is YYEEEE. The CDR3 contains 15 residues. V was trimmed by 3 bases and J by 5 bases, leaving 18 bases between them. Here the CDR3 reads CASSSQGAWGNEQYF. DNA for the CDR3: TGTGCCAGCAGCTCTCAAGGGGCCTGGGGGAACGAGCAGTACTTC.

This clonotype was counted a few times. A read error may explain this, as a much larger clone is one base away. CDR3 sequence: CVSGSGAVEETQYF. The CDR3 coding sequence is TGTGTCAGCGGGTCGGGGGCGGTGGAAGAGACCCAGTACTTC. The chain recombines TRBV28 with TRBJ2-5; D possibly uses TRBD1 or TRBD2 (6 bases each). CDR3 length: 14 residues. Germline lookup yields CDR1 MDHEN and CDR2 SYDVKM.

The table lists this clonotype with many counts. The J gene is TRBJ2-3, the V gene TRBV6-5, with 11 nucleotides matching TRBD2. Germline assignment: CDR1 MNHEY and CDR2 SVGAGI. The V segment lost 0 bases and the J segment 5 bases; nucleotides outside the gene matches: 10. There are 18 residues in the CDR3. In DNA, the CDR3 is TGTGCCAGCAGTTACTCGAAGGGTCTAGCGGGGGGAGGAGATACGCAGTATTTT. It encodes CASSYSKGLAGGGDTQYF.

This clonotype was picked up many times. This sequence joins TRBV6-5 and TRBJ2-6; 7 bases align to TRBD1. CDR1 is MNHEY, CDR2 SVGAGI, per germline. CDR3 size: 15 residues. J was trimmed by 2 bases and V by 6 bases; bases with no gene match: 4. CDR3 sequence reads: CASSQDRAGANVLTF. The CDR3 bases are TGTGCCAGCAGCCAAGACAGGGCTGGGGCCAACGTCCTGACTTTC.

This clonotype showed up many times. The CDR3 nucleotides read TGTGCCAGCAGCTTAGGGAGATACACTGAAGCTTTCTTT. Its protein is CASSLGRYTEAFF. The chain has TRBV7-2 and TRBJ1-1; no clear D. From germline, CDR1 is SGHTA and CDR2 FQGNSA. V was pared by 1 base and J by 3 bases, with 6 bases between. The length of the CDR3 is 13 residues. The whole variable domain, filled in from reference TRBV7-2 and TRBJ1-1, reads GAGVSQSPSNKVTEKGKDVELRCDPISGHTALYWYRQSLGQGLEFLIYFQGNSAPDKSGLPSDRFSAERTGGSVSTLTIQRTQQEDSAVYLCASSLGRYTEAFFGQGTRLTVV.

This clonotype was detected ten times or more. The chain joins TRBV6-5 to TRBJ1-6; no clear D gene. Germline V gene sequence: CDR1 MNHEY, CDR2 SVGAGI. The ends were cut back, 4 bases at V and 0 bases at J, with 10 bases in the middle. The CDR3 runs to 16 residues. CDR3 DNA sequence: TGTGCCAGCAGTTTGACCGGGAGCTCCTATAATTCACCCCTCCACTTT. Protein: CASSLTGSSYNSPLHF.

This clonotype was observed at least ten times. V usage is TRBV9 and J usage is TRBJ2-3, with 8 bases lining up with TRBD2. Germline loops: CDR1 SGDLS, CDR2 YYNGEE. V gave up 3 bases and J gave up 1 base; unmatched junction bases: 10. This CDR3 is 17 amino acids long. The CDR3 nucleotides read TGTGCCAGCAGCGCCCTGGCTAGCGGGTGGGGCACAGATACGCAGTATTTT. This translates into CASSALASGWGTDTQYF.

This chain uses TRBV11-2 with TRBJ2-1; D perhaps matches TRBD1 (5 bases). There are 13 residues in the CDR3. V was clipped by 4 bases and J by 9 bases, with 13 bases between them. Germline CDR1 reads SGHAT; CDR2 reads FQNNGV. CDR3 sequence: CASSSGFDSEQFF. CDR3 nucleotides: TGTGCCAGCAGCTCGGGCTTCGACAGTGAGCAGTTCTTC.

This clonotype was seen only a few times. This chain uses TRBV4-2 with TRBJ2-5; tentatively, D is TRBD2 (6 bases). This CDR3 has 16 amino acids. Germline values: CDR1 LGHNA, CDR2 YNFKEQ. V lost 1 base and J lost 2, with 14 bases in between. CDR3 DNA: TGTGCCAGCAGCCAAGCGGGTAGCGGACTACAAGAGACCCAGTACTTC. Amino acids: CASSQAGSGLQETQYF.

This clonotype was detected ten times or more. The rearrangement links TRBV5-1 to TRBJ1-6; 10 bases match TRBD1. Looked up from germline, CDR1 is SGHRS and CDR2 is YFSETQ. Trimming at V came to 3 bases and at J to 10 bases, leaving 4 bases not matched to a gene. CDR3 length: 14 residues. CDR3 loop: CASSWTGGGSPLHF. CDR3 bases: TGCGCCAGCAGCTGGACAGGGGGAGGATCACCCCTCCACTTT.

The table lists this clonotype with many counts. The chain employs TRBV5-1 and TRBJ2-1, with 12 bases that match TRBD1. Germline loops: CDR1 SGHRS, CDR2 YFSETQ. V dropped 0 bases and J dropped 7; count of bases not matched to a gene: 8. The CDR3 length is 17 residues. The CDR3 sequence: CASSLGMGQGASNEQFF. As DNA, the CDR3 is TGCGCCAGCAGCTTGGGGATGGGACAGGGGGCTTCGAATGAGCAGTTCTTC.

This clonotype was counted at least ten times. The V gene is TRBV24-1, the J gene TRBJ2-3; no firm D call. V was trimmed by 7 bases and J by 3 bases, leaving 7 bases between them. The CDR3 runs 12 residues. Germline CDR1 reads KGHDR; CDR2 reads SFDVKD. CDR3 loop: CATRSGTDTQYF. For the CDR3, the DNA is TGTGCCACCAGATCAGGAACAGATACGCAGTATTTT.

In its sample, this clonotype was seen many times. This rearrangement joins TRBV7-2 to TRBJ2-4, with TRBD2 matching 7 bases. Germline loops: CDR1 SGHTA, CDR2 FQGNSA. V trimming: 6 bases; J trimming: 9 bases; junction bases outside the gene matches: 5. CDR3 length: 12 residues. The DNA of the CDR3 is TGTGCCAGCAGTTCGGGACTACTCATTCAGTACTTC. Protein sequence: CASSSGLLIQYF.

This clonotype was picked up many times. The chain has TRBV2 and TRBJ1-2; 8 bases are shared with TRBD1. J gave up 2 bases and V 3 bases, and 14 bases lay outside the gene matches. This CDR3 comprises 18 residues. In germline, CDR1 is SNHLY, CDR2 FYNNEI. The CDR3 region has the DNA TGTGCCAGCAGTGAGATGGTTTACAGGGGGTCAGGAAACTATGGCTACACCTTC. This codes for CASSEMVYRGSGNYGYTF.